The rows below give T cell receptor beta chains drawn from one sample of a study of blood T cell repertoires in COVID-19. Some clones are missing from TCRdb's copy, which holds only in-frame ones; the method was immunoSEQ multiplex PCR. This sample has 220,000 or so clones; roughly nine tenths occur once, and the top ten carry about 10%. The sequencing input was peripheral blood. The receptors shown here come from a woman aged 45 to 65 with COVID-19, enrolled during active disease. Both conserved end residues are part of each CDR3. The D gene is left open where the match is weak. Clone sizes are given selectively: once, few, many, or a class where the clone is expanded.

j_call,v_call,clone_size,d_call,cdr3_aa,cdr3_nt
TRBJ1-2,TRBV5-1,few,.,CASSSTGTPNYGYTF,TGCGCCAGCAGCTCGACAGGAACTCCTAACTATGGCTACACCTTC
TRBJ1-3,TRBV7-4,once,.,CASSPAGRNSGNTIYF,TGTGCCAGCAGCCCCGCGGGACGGAACTCTGGAAACACCATATATTTT
TRBJ2-1,TRBV5-1,.,TRBD1,CASRGTASYNEQFF,TGCGCCAGCAGGGGGACAGCAAGTTACAATGAGCAGTTCTTC
TRBJ2-2,TRBV2,.,TRBD2,CASSDPGLGTGELFF,TGTGCCAGCAGTGACCCCGGACTAGGGACCGGGGAGCTGTTTTTT
TRBJ1-6,TRBV7-6,.,TRBD1,CASSLARQGTVNSPLHF,TGTGCCAGCAGCTTAGCTAGACAGGGAACGGTAAATTCACCCCTCCACTTT
TRBJ1-3,TRBV7-8,.,.,CASSLGLLGNTIYF,TGTGCCAGCAGCTTAGGACTGCTTGGAAACACCATATATTTT
TRBJ2-2,TRBV25-1,.,.,CASSESRPRATGELFF,TGTGCCAGCAGTGAAAGTCGCCCGCGCGCTACCGGGGAGCTGTTTTTT
TRBJ2-7,TRBV11-2,.,.,CASSLAKGRASYEQYF,TGTGCCAGCAGCTTAGCGAAGGGCAGGGCCTCCTACGAGCAGTACTTC
TRBJ1-6,TRBV5-6,.,.,CASSWQDYSPLHF,TGTGCCAGCAGCTGGCAGGATTATTCACCCCTCCACTTT
TRBJ1-5,TRBV28,.,.,CASRRSGLKGRYPQHF,TGTGCCAGCAGACGCTCAGGGCTGAAGGGGCGGTATCCCCAGCATTTT
TRBJ1-6,TRBV7-8,.,.,CASSAGLGLHF,TGTGCCAGCAGCGCAGGACTTGGCCTCCACTTT
TRBJ2-2,TRBV7-8,.,.,CASTPGRLTGELFF,TGTGCCAGCACCCCGGGGAGGCTCACCGGGGAGCTGTTTTTT
TRBJ2-5,TRBV12-3/TRBV12-4,.,.,CASSGGYQETQYF,TGTGCCAGCAGTGGAGGGTACCAAGAGACCCAGTACTTC
TRBJ2-5,TRBV11-2,.,TRBD1,CASSLGQGLRETQYF,TGTGCCAGCAGCTTGGGACAGGGTTTGCGGGAGACCCAGTACTTC
TRBJ1-5,TRBV27,once,TRBD1,CASSWTGGSQPQHF,TGTGCCAGCAGTTGGACAGGGGGTAGTCAGCCCCAGCATTTT
TRBJ1-2,TRBV5-1,once,TRBD1,CASSLTGGSYGYTF,TGCGCCAGCAGCTTAACAGGGGGCTCGTATGGCTACACCTTC
TRBJ2-1,TRBV11-2,.,TRBD1,CASSFSQGDYNEQFF,TGTGCCAGCAGCTTCTCACAGGGGGATTACAATGAGCAGTTCTTC
TRBJ1-2,TRBV9,.,TRBD1,CASSVDRGGYTF,TGTGCCAGCAGCGTCGACAGGGGTGGCTACACCTTC
TRBJ2-1,TRBV30,.,.,CAWSSITGRSYNEQFF,TGTGCCTGGAGTTCCATTACGGGTCGCTCCTACAATGAGCAGTTCTTC
TRBJ2-2,TRBV7-8,.,.,CASSFTLVRGLFF,TGTGCCAGCAGCTTTACCCTAGTAAGGGGGTTGTTTTTT
TRBJ2-2,TRBV10-1,.,TRBD2,CASRGLAGTGELFF,TGCGCCAGCAGGGGACTAGCGGGCACCGGGGAGCTGTTTTTT
TRBJ2-7,TRBV23-1,.,.,CASSPGSYEQYF,TGCGCCAGCAGTCCCGGCTCCTACGAGCAGTACTTC
TRBJ1-3,TRBV4-1,.,.,CASSQPHSGNTIYF,TGCGCCAGCAGCCAACCACACTCTGGAAACACCATATATTTT
TRBJ2-5,TRBV10-3,.,.,CAISGLGGLQETQYF,TGTGCCATCAGTGGCCTGGGGGGGCTCCAAGAGACCCAGTACTTC
TRBJ2-6,TRBV24-1,.,.,CATSDIQGGANVLTF,TGTGCCACCAGTGACATACAGGGCGGGGCCAACGTCCTGACTTTC
TRBJ1-1,TRBV30,.,.,CASGHTEAFF,TGTGCCTCGGGTCACACTGAAGCTTTCTTT
TRBJ2-4,TRBV2,.,.,CASSDRNIQYF,TGTGCCAGCAGTGACAGAAACATTCAGTACTTC
TRBJ2-1,TRBV2,many,TRBD2,CASSRSGGEQFF,TGTGCCAGCAGTCGTAGCGGGGGGGAGCAGTTCTTC
TRBJ1-5,TRBV7-8,.,TRBD1,CASSSRTGLGVNQPQHF,TGTGCCAGCAGCTCCCGGACAGGGCTAGGGGTCAATCAGCCCCAGCATTTT
TRBJ2-3,TRBV7-3,.,TRBD2,CASSTGLRLAGSTDTQYF,TGTGCCAGCAGTACCGGGTTAAGACTAGCGGGGAGCACAGATACGCAGTATTTT
TRBJ2-5,TRBV2,.,TRBD2,CARRLDPGLGLSETQYF,TGTGCCCGCCGATTGGACCCGGGACTAGGTCTTTCGGAGACCCAGTACTTC
TRBJ2-1,TRBV27,.,.,CASSLQGSYNEQFF,TGTGCCAGCAGTTTACAGGGTAGCTACAATGAGCAGTTCTTC
TRBJ2-5,TRBV3-1/TRBV3-2,once,TRBD2,CASSQGRLAGAQETQYF,TGTGCCAGCAGCCAGGGTCGACTAGCGGGGGCCCAAGAGACCCAGTACTTC
TRBJ2-2,TRBV6-2/TRBV6-3,.,TRBD1,CASSRPGQGMSGELFF,TGTGCCAGCAGCCGTCCCGGACAGGGAATGAGCGGGGAGCTGTTTTTT
TRBJ2-3,TRBV11-2,.,TRBD2,CASSLRSSGGAFDTQYF,TGTGCCAGCAGCCTTCGGAGTAGCGGGGGGGCTTTTGATACGCAGTATTTT
TRBJ1-5,TRBV25-1,few,.,CASSARGQPQHF,TGTGCCAGCAGTGCTCGGGGTCAGCCCCAGCATTTT
TRBJ1-1,TRBV28,.,.,CASSLQFPGRTEAFF,TGTGCCAGCAGTTTACAGTTCCCAGGGAGGACTGAAGCTTTCTTT
TRBJ1-6,TRBV6-5,.,.,CASSSGLERNSPLHF,TGTGCCAGCAGTTCGGGATTAGAACGGAATTCACCCCTCCACTTT
TRBJ1-1,TRBV4-3,.,.,CASSLEENTEAFF,TGCGCCAGCAGCTTAGAGGAAAACACTGAAGCTTTCTTT
TRBJ1-1,TRBV12-3/TRBV12-4,.,.,CASSLAGDTEAFF,TGTGCCAGCAGTTTGGCCGGGGACACTGAAGCTTTCTTT
TRBJ1-1,TRBV28,.,.,CASNSGLFNTEAFF,TGTGCCAGCAATTCAGGGCTTTTCAACACTGAAGCTTTCTTT
TRBJ1-1,TRBV6-5,once,.,CASAPGGTEAFF,TGTGCCAGCGCCCCGGGGGGCACTGAAGCTTTCTTT
TRBJ1-3,TRBV6-5,.,TRBD1,CASSPGTENTIYF,TGTGCCAGCAGCCCCGGGACAGAGAACACCATATATTTT
TRBJ1-4,TRBV7-9,.,.,CASGEDEKLFF,TGTGCCAGCGGAGAGGATGAAAAACTGTTTTTT
TRBJ2-7,TRBV10-3,.,.,CAIGGSGAYEQYF,TGTGCCATCGGCGGCTCAGGGGCCTACGAGCAGTACTTC
TRBJ1-3,TRBV14,.,TRBD1,CASSQNATGNSGNTIYF,TGTGCCAGCAGCCAGAACGCGACAGGGAACTCTGGAAACACCATATATTTT
TRBJ2-2,TRBV4-3,.,.,CASQGGSGELFF,TGCGCCAGCCAGGGGGGAAGCGGGGAGCTGTTTTTT
TRBJ2-1,TRBV10-3,.,.,CAISDLLAIGEQFF,TGTGCCATCAGTGATCTACTAGCTATCGGTGAGCAGTTCTTC
TRBJ2-3,TRBV6-5,once,TRBD2,CASTFGGGPTDTQYF,TGTGCCAGCACCTTCGGGGGGGGGCCCACAGATACGCAGTATTTT
TRBJ1-2,TRBV5-6,.,.,CASSRDIKNYGYTF,TGTGCCAGCAGCCGGGACATTAAAAACTATGGCTACACCTTC
TRBJ1-1,TRBV6-2/TRBV6-3,.,.,CASSRHSQGEAFF,TGTGCCAGCAGTCGACACAGCCAGGGGGAAGCTTTCTTT